The T cell receptor (beta chain) under discussion was sequenced for a study of CD8+ T cells in alopecia areata (dated by TCRdb to the late 2010s). With respect to the entire study: High-throughput TCRbeta sequencing was used to examine T cell clonal expansion in alopecia areata in both the C3H/HeJ mouse model and human patients. RNA was obtained with the PAXgene miRNA kit for fixed scalp, the miRNeasy kit for PBMCs, and the RNeasy kit for mouse skin. Clonality in the scalp was compared among normal scalp (n=4), patchy alopecia areata scalp (n=8), and alopecia totalis/universalis scalp (n=8). In humans, TCRbeta sequencing was performed on scalp tissue and on sorted CD4+ and CD8+ peripheral blood T cells from healthy controls and from patients with patchy or totalis/universalis alopecia areata. TCRbeta CDR3 regions were amplified by immunoSEQ multiplex PCR with 35 Vbeta forward and 13 Jbeta reverse primers.

General study outcomes and caveats: Unlike mouse skin, which is dominated by gammadelta T cells, normal human skin has resident alphabeta T cells that are also sequenced, and this complicates analysis of the scalp TCR repertoire. Compared with mice, TCR sequences shared between patients were less clear, possibly partly because of HLA diversity across the patient population. Compared with normal scalp, lesional scalp, particularly in alopecia totalis/universalis, had higher clonality and more expanded CD8+ clones, which suggests antigenic drive.

PBMCs were separated by density centrifugation and stained for CD3, CD4 and CD8, after which CD4+ and CD8+ T cells were sorted on a FACSAria. Unaffected controls provided scalp biopsies and blood samples. The protocol used for the library was the immunoSEQ multiplex PCR assay. RNA was extracted from all samples and reverse transcribed into cDNA as template for TCR sequencing. SuperScript III was used to make first-strand cDNA, primed with a 2:1 mix of oligo-dT and random hexamers. A synthetic immune receptor repertoire was used to measure amplification bias, and any remaining bias was corrected computationally. Under the source paper's analysis protocol: Raw reads were preprocessed for error removal, and CDR3 was defined according to IMGT conventions as running from the conserved cysteine to phenylalanine. Clonality was computed as 1 minus the Shannon entropy, with the entropy normalized by log2 of the number of productive unique TCRs. Scalp TCRbeta sequences were cross-referenced with sorted blood CD4 and CD8 repertoires so that the CD4 or CD8 identity of scalp clones could be inferred. The clones in this table, taken by TCRdb from immuneACCESS, are in-frame only. Not every clone is retained; where verified, under half of the shortfall comes from an unresolved V gene, and the cause of the rest is unknown. That table is the source of V, J and clone size, and D and trimming were worked out from the DNA. The table for this sample lists about 200,000 clones; more than 55% of them were counted only once. 4% to 6% of the sample comes from the top ten.

Trimming takes 5 bases from V and 6 bases from J, and the germline ends sit 18 bases apart. Including cysteine and phenylalanine, the CDR3 has 14 amino acids. The CDR3 DNA has 42 bases and is translated from base 1. CDR1 is given as SGHKS and CDR2 as YYEKEE, both from the germline V gene (reference sequence). As concerns this clone: This clone's antigen is unknown. Base qualities are missing; no much larger clone stands one base away.

This receptor was obtained from a human donor in good health. The sequence is built from TRBV5-5 and TRBJ2-7; the D gene is perhaps TRBD1 or TRBD2, each of them matching over 5 bases. The sequenced sample was CD8+ T cells sorted from blood. The CDR3: CASSPVGTFPEQYF. The nucleotides read TGTGCCAGCAGTCCTGTAGGGACCTTCCCCGAGCAGTACTTC.